This TCR beta chain was retrieved from a study of shared clonotypes between healthy human individuals (dated by TCRdb to the early 2020s). Regarding the complete study: A few men and two women, aged 18 to 49 years, made up the cohort. For each donor, CD4 naive and CD4 memory were each run on three plates, CD8 naive on two plates, and CD8 memory on one plate. Blood TCR repertoires of a handful of healthy adults were deeply sequenced to estimate repertoire size and the extent of clonotype sharing between individuals. Libraries were prepared and TCR repertoires were sequenced by different laboratories using diverse techniques, in order to increase sequencing depth and limit assay-specific biases. Per donor, leukapheresis produced somewhere between about 0.9 and 9.5 billion PBMCs. The research as a whole found: The small number of donors limited the genetic and exposure-history diversity represented. Compared with non-shared clonotypes, the clonotypes found in all four sorted-subset donors had higher generation probabilities. Naive subsets generally had larger estimated clonotype richness than memory subsets did. Incomplete sequencing was indicated by rarefaction of sorted-subset datasets, despite the large sequencing depth. Across four donors, 4.5% to 6.5% of naive CD4, more than 3% of naive CD8, roughly 2.2% of memory CD4, and about 0.44% of memory CD8 clonotypes were shared. Based on pairwise subsampling, the degree of clonotype sharing among donors was expected to be affected by sequencing depth. Sampling was limited to blood, and TCR repertoires in tissue likely differ from TCR repertoires in blood.

Donors were healthy HIV-negative adults with no recently reported acute infections or vaccinations. Only Caucasian adults living in Nashville, Tennessee, USA were represented among the donors. Magnetic negative selection was used to enrich CD4+ T cells, after which naive cells were positively selected on CD45RA and the negative fraction became the memory subset. Blood was collected by leukapheresis, and PBMCs were isolated by Ficoll-Histopaque density gradient centrifugation and then cryopreserved in liquid nitrogen vapor phase. Analytical flow cytometry was used to check the purity and quantity of every magnetically sorted T cell population. Genomic DNA was isolated from each sorted fraction and quantified by UV absorbance on a Nanodrop 2000c. Using the deep immunoSEQ assay, TCR CDR3 regions were amplified from genomic DNA by multiplex PCR. Extracted genomic DNA from each cell subset was distributed evenly across all wells of several immunoSEQ 96-well plates, and each plate was treated as a replicate. For sorted subsets, each replicate PCR was loaded with around 200 ng genomic DNA, equivalent to approximately 27,000 T cell genomes. Purified libraries were quantified with a Qubit 3.0 fluorometer, sized on a Bioanalyzer 2100, and re-quantified with the KAPA Library Quantification kit. A separate single-read 150-cycle Illumina NextSeq 550 flow cell was used to sequence each immunoSEQ 96-well plate. The authors processed their data as follows. Because only junctional sequences without quality scores were contained in the immunoSEQ output, filtering matching that applied to full-length reads could not be performed. To assign V/J genes and CDR3, sequences were annotated using PyIR, a Python wrapper for IgBLAST v1.9, with IMGT germline references. Reads were filtered out if the reads had weak V/J assignments (E-value above 1e-6), no CDR3, stop codons, out-of-frame junctions, or ambiguous translated residues. V3J clonotypes were defined as sequences sharing the same inferred V gene, J gene, and CDR3 amino acid sequence. Percentage overlap between repertoires was calculated by dividing the number of shared unique clonotypes by the size of the smaller repertoire. Repertoire richness was assessed with RTK rarefaction, the Chao1 estimator, and Recon v2.1 estimates of unobserved clonotypes. Generation probabilities for all TCRbeta clonotypes obtained by the gDNA method from a handful of donors were computed using OLGA. In its TCRdb copy, this immuneACCESS table keeps in-frame sequences only and misses some clones. Where compared with another copy, unresolved V genes explain less than half of these, and the others have no known cause. That table gives V, J and clone size, and the DNA gave D and trimming. Here the sample has hundreds of thousands of clones; around 72% occur a single time. Together, the top ten hold 1.7% of the sample.

Trimming removed 8 bases from V and 5 bases from J; the gene matches leave 11 bases unexplained. Sequences SNHLY (CDR1) and FYNNEI (CDR2) are obtained from the germline V gene. The CDR3, cysteine through phenylalanine, is 15 amino acids long. The CDR3 DNA has 45 bases and is translated from base 1. About this clone itself: This receptor's antigen is unknown. No base qualities exist here, and no much larger clone lies one base off it.

The chain employs TRBV2 and TRBJ2-1; 8 central bases correspond to TRBD2. The source material was memory CD4+ T cells sorted from blood. Taken with the paper, the label for cell subset or site translates to: CD45RA-negative fraction. This receptor was identified in a woman aged 25 to 39 in good health. The CDR3 protein is CASFRSGSKDNEQFF. The nucleotide sequence reads TGTGCCAGCTTCCGAAGCGGGAGTAAAGACAATGAGCAGTTCTTC.